This TCR beta chain was captured in a study of cytomegalovirus exposure and HLA in healthy donors. Whole-study results and caveats: For cytomegalovirus status, the classifier reportedly gave diagnoses with high specificity and sensitivity. Among TCR beta chains, those listed as cytomegalovirus-associated numbered around 160.

Donors came from a validation cohort of some 110 subjects, distinct from the first 666-subject cohort. This clone appeared once. No antigen is known for it. Assay: immunoSEQ multiplex PCR; the TCRdb copy retains only in-frame clones and omits some. The table has about 170,000 clones, roughly 90% seen once. The CDR3 spans 13 residues. Germline CDR1 reads LNHDA; CDR2 reads SQIVND (reference sequence). Trimming removed 5 bases at V and 5 bases at J, with 10 bases between. Sequencing was performed on PBMCs. The chain employs TRBV19 and TRBJ2-4, with D perhaps TRBD2 (5 bases). The origin of this receptor is a woman aged 18-35 years in good health and CMV-seronegative. CDR3 in DNA: TGTGCCAGTAGTTCCGACGGGGAAAACATTCAGTACTTC. Protein sequence: CASSSDGENIQYF.